The 20 T cell receptor beta chains in this list originate from one sample, sequenced in a study of T-cell memory formation after mild COVID-19. TCRdb analysed the 5' RACE reads with MiXCR anew, one entry per CDR3 protein. Altogether 430,000 or so distinct CDR3 sequences are present, around a quarter being singletons, with the ten largest covering approximately 12%. Input material: PBMCs or a T cell subset sorted from them (not recorded which). All receptors come from an adult woman who had mild COVID-19 (a few samples of this study predate the infection). Cell type and time point are not known.

The chain is built from TRBV27 and TRBJ1-2; 10 bases are shared with TRBD1. Looked up from germline, CDR1 is MNHEY and CDR2 is SMNVEV (reference sequence). This CDR3 region has 14 residues. J was trimmed by 4 bases and V by 6 bases; bases with no gene match: 5. CDR3 sequence reads: CASRTGQGIYGYTF. CDR3 coding DNA: TGTGCCAGCAGAACGGGACAGGGGATCTATGGCTACACCTTC.

CDR3 coding DNA: TGTGCCAGCAGTTGGGTGATAGGGACAGGGTACTACAATGAGCAGTTCTTC. Its protein is CASSWVIGTGYYNEQFF. The chain combines TRBV27 with TRBJ2-1, with 9 bases matching TRBD1. The CDR3 has 17 amino acids. V gave up 4 bases and J gave up 3 bases; unmatched junction bases: 10. Germline V gene sequence: CDR1 MNHEY, CDR2 SMNVEV (reference sequence).

Only a few counts were recorded for this clonotype. The V call is TRBV12-3 or TRBV12-4, the J call TRBJ2-7, with a tentative D call TRBD1 (6 bases). This CDR3 comprises 12 residues. Trimming took 10 bases from V and 2 from J, leaving 12 bases between them. The CDR3 loop is CATGRTAYEQYF. The CDR3 nucleotides read TGTGCCACCGGACGGACAGCCTACGAGCAGTACTTC.

This clonotype was recorded a few times. The chain is built from TRBV7-2 and TRBJ2-7, with D possibly being TRBD1 or TRBD2 (6 bases each). Trimming removed 1 base at V and 8 bases at J, with 12 bases between. This CDR3 is built from 13 residues. CDR1 and CDR2 from the germline V gene are SGHTA and FQGNSA. CDR3 loop: CASSLEGGRKQYF. The CDR3 coding sequence is TGTGCCAGCAGCTTAGAGGGGGGTAGGAAGCAGTACTTC.

This clonotype occurred a few times. J is TRBJ1-1 and V is TRBV7-9; 8 nucleotides line up with TRBD1. CDR1 is SEHNR, CDR2 FQNEAQ, per germline (reference sequence). CDR3 length: 13 amino acids. V shed 7 bases and J 6 bases; nucleotides not matched to a gene: 7. In DNA, the CDR3 is TGTGCCAGCACCAGGGGGCGCGGGGCTGAAGCTTTCTTT. Amino acid sequence: CASTRGRGAEAFF.

V is TRBV6-1 and J is TRBJ1-3, with unresolved D. The length of the CDR3 is 11 residues. Germline loops: CDR1 MNHNS, CDR2 SASEGT. Trimming took 6 bases from V and 5 from J, leaving 5 bases between them. CDR3 sequence: CASSPRNTIYF. DNA of the CDR3: TGTGCCAGCAGCCCACGAAACACCATATATTTT.

This sequence joins TRBV9 and TRBJ2-4; the match to TRBD2 covers 8 bases. Trimming took 1 base from V and 0 from J; bases not matched to a gene: 12. The germline CDR1 and CDR2 sequences are SGDLS and YYNGEE. This CDR3 comprises 19 residues. The CDR3 spells CASSVSGSLAAEAKNIQYF. As DNA, the CDR3 is TGTGCCAGCAGCGTATCAGGATCACTAGCGGCCGAAGCCAAAAACATTCAGTACTTC.

This clonotype was counted only a few times. The chain is built from TRBV6-5 and TRBJ2-2; D is unresolved. Germline V gene data show CDR1 as MNHEY and CDR2 as SVGAGI. Trimming shortened V by 0 bases and J by 5 bases, and 4 bases separated the two germline ends. The CDR3 is 13 residues long. The CDR3 DNA sequence: TGTGCCAGCAGTTACTCGCGGACCGGGGAGCTGTTTTTT. It translates to CASSYSRTGELFF.

This clonotype was seen a few times. The rearrangement uses TRBV4-3 and TRBJ1-4, with TRBD1 matching over 10 bases. The CDR3 extends over 15 amino acids. CDR1 is LGHNA and CDR2 is YSLEER in the germline V gene. The ends lost 4 bases at V and 6 bases at J; junction bases unmatched: 5. Here the CDR3 reads CASSLTGTGDEKLFF. CDR3 DNA sequence: TGCGCCAGCAGCCTAACCGGGACAGGGGATGAAAAACTGTTTTTT.

This clonotype was counted a few times. This chain links TRBV4-1 with TRBJ1-5, with a weak D call TRBD1 (6 bases). The germline V and J ends were trimmed by 2 bases and 1 base, with 12 bases remaining between them. The CDR3 is 16 residues long. CDR1 and CDR2 (germline): MGHRA, YSYEKL. The CDR3, as DNA: TGCGCCAGCAGCCAATGGTCAAGGGGGAGCAATCAGCCCCAGCATTTT. It encodes CASSQWSRGSNQPQHF.

In this sample, this clonotype turned up a few times. The chain joins TRBV9 to TRBJ2-1, with D possibly matching TRBD1 (6 bases). Germline V gene data show CDR1 as SGDLS and CDR2 as YYNGEE. The CDR3 consists of 15 residues. The V gene lost 2 bases and the J gene lost 8 bases, with 17 bases spanning the gap. CDR3 in DNA: TGTGCCAGCAGCGTCGAACCAGGGGCCGTCCATGAGCAGTTCTTC. This encodes CASSVEPGAVHEQFF.

This clonotype was counted only a few times. The junction does not match germline at one end; this may be a read error. The chain recombines TRBV13 with TRBJ2-3; unclear D gene. The CDR3 covers 12 residues. Germline-derived CDR1 and CDR2 are PRHDT and FYEKMQ (reference sequence). CDR3 DNA: TGTGCCACCAGCTCGGTCAGGGATACGCAGTATTTT. Translation: CATSSVRDTQYF.

In its sample, this clonotype was seen a few times. The chain combines TRBV7-8 with TRBJ2-7; D gene uncertain. Germline V lookup: CDR1 SGHVS, CDR2 FQNEAQ. V lost 5 bases, J lost 2 bases, and 16 bases lay in between. There are 15 residues in the CDR3. DNA for the CDR3: TGTGCCAGCAGCCCGAGAGTCTCTGGGGCCTACGAGCAGTACTTC. Its protein is CASSPRVSGAYEQYF.

The rearrangement links TRBV23-1 to TRBJ2-7, with TRBD1 identical over 7 bases. TRBV23-1 is identified as an open reading frame with a role that is uncertain. J was trimmed by 2 bases and V by 4 bases; bases with no gene match: 5. The CDR3 consists of 14 residues. The CDR3 DNA is TGCGCCAGCAGTCCTTCGGGACAGACCTACGAGCAGTACTTC. It codes for CASSPSGQTYEQYF.

This rearrangement joins TRBV5-1 to TRBJ1-1; D gene ambiguous. With 0 bases removed from V and 8 bases from J, the gap between germline ends came to 14 bases. The CDR3 sequence is 14 residues long. Germline V gene sequence: CDR1 SGHRS, CDR2 YFSETQ. CDR3 amino acids: CASSLVAAPGEAFF. For the CDR3, the DNA is TGCGCCAGCAGCTTGGTTGCAGCCCCGGGGGAAGCTTTCTTT.

This clonotype was seen a few times. The chain carries TRBV7-9 and TRBJ2-1; no firm D call. Germline V lookup: CDR1 SEHNR, CDR2 FQNEAQ (reference sequence). V shed 4 bases and J shed 10 bases, with 14 bases lying between them. This CDR3 region has 13 residues. The CDR3 loop reads CASSSRALSEQFF. The CDR3 DNA follows: TGTGCCAGCAGCTCCCGGGCCCTGAGCGAGCAGTTCTTC.

This clonotype was found many times. The V call is TRBV7-2, the J call TRBJ2-3; D uncertain. CDR1 and CDR2 (germline): SGHTA, FQGNSA. V was cut by 5 bases and J by 2 bases, with 2 bases left in between. The CDR3 contains 11 residues. The CDR3 nucleotides read TGTGCCAGCAGCCACACAGATACGCAGTATTTT. Encoded protein: CASSHTDTQYF.

This clonotype was picked up one time. The rearrangement uses TRBV14 and TRBJ1-6; the D gene is possibly TRBD1 (5 bases). Germline CDR1 and CDR2: SGHDN and FVKESK. This CDR3 region has 17 residues. The V gene lost 1 base and the J gene lost 4 bases, with 14 bases spanning the gap. CDR3 nucleotides: TGTGCCAGCAGCCAAGTGACGACAGTGTTGTATAATTCACCCCTCCACTTT. Its protein is CASSQVTTVLYNSPLHF.

This chain connects TRBV3-1 to TRBJ2-4; 12 bases are a match to TRBD1. V trimming: 0 bases; J trimming: 6 bases; junction bases outside the gene matches: 6. CDR1 and CDR2 from the germline V gene are LGHDT and YNNKEL (reference sequence). CDR3 length: 17 residues. Here the CDR3 reads CASSQDIMGQGANIQYF. The CDR3 DNA follows: TGTGCCAGCAGCCAAGATATTATGGGACAGGGGGCAAACATTCAGTACTTC.

This rearrangement joins TRBV24-1 to TRBJ2-3; D unresolved. The germline V gene has CDR1 KGHDR and CDR2 SFDVKD. Trimming removed 4 bases at V and 4 bases at J, with 17 bases between. This CDR3 has 16 residues. CDR3 sequence (DNA): TGTGCCACCAGTGAGTACACGGCCTCACGACCAGATACGCAGTATTTT. It translates to CATSEYTASRPDTQYF.